One and the same sample provided the 32 T cell receptor beta chains below, sequenced in a study of cytomegalovirus exposure and HLA in healthy donors. Researchers ran the PCR with 60 Vbeta and 13 Jbeta primers. Generated by immunoSEQ multiplex PCR, the TCRdb table keeps only in-frame clones and is missing some. Altogether 57,000 or so clones are present, approximately 70% being singletons, with the ten largest covering just under 20%. Specimen: PBMCs. Source of these receptors: an older woman in good health and CMV-seropositive.

This CDR3 reads CASSQDRVTNEKLFF. CDR3 nucleotides: TGTGCCAGCAGCCAAGACAGGGTGACTAATGAAAAACTGTTTTTT. This chain uses TRBV14 with TRBJ1-4, with TRBD1 as a possible D gene (5 bases). CDR1 is SGHDN, CDR2 FVKESK, per germline. The CDR3 is made up of 15 amino acids. V lost 0 bases to trimming and J lost 2 bases, with 7 bases between them.

The V and J genes are TRBV10-3 and TRBJ2-1; 9 bases fit TRBD2. The ends lost 2 bases at V and 3 bases at J; junction bases unmatched: 2. Germline values: CDR1 ENHRY, CDR2 SYGVKD. The CDR3 is 15 residues long. CDR3 region: CAISESGGNYNEQFF. In DNA form, the CDR3 reads TGTGCCATCAGTGAGAGCGGGGGGAACTACAATGAGCAGTTCTTC.

The chain is built from TRBV6-1 and TRBJ1-4, with D possibly TRBD1 on 6 matching bases. Looked up from germline, CDR1 is MNHNS and CDR2 is SASEGT. Trimming shortened V by 5 bases and J by 5 bases, and 12 bases separated the two germline ends. The CDR3 is 14 residues long. CDR3 coding DNA: TGTGCCAGCAGTATTAGGGGGGGCAATGAAAAACTGTTTTTT. Encoded protein: CASSIRGGNEKLFF.

Only one count was recorded for this clone. The chain is built from TRBV4-3 and TRBJ2-7, with 8 bases that match TRBD1. The CDR3 is 14 amino acids. V lost 6 bases, J lost 2 bases, and 6 bases stayed unmatched. Looked up from germline, CDR1 is LGHNA and CDR2 is YSLEER. CDR3 sequence (DNA): TGCGCCAGCAGGAGAGGACAGGGCGCCTACGAGCAGTACTTC. As protein: CASRRGQGAYEQYF.

This clone is classed as medium-sized. The V call is TRBV19, the J call TRBJ1-2; D might be TRBD1 (6 bases). CDR1 is LNHDA and CDR2 is SQIVND in the germline V gene (reference sequence). This CDR3 comprises 12 residues. The V gene lost 9 bases and the J gene lost 8 bases, with 16 bases spanning the gap. CDR3 coding DNA: TGTGCCAGCCAAGAACAGGGTTGGGGCTACACCTTC. Amino acids: CASQEQGWGYTF. Combining the CDR3 with reference TRBV19 and TRBJ1-2 gives the whole variable domain DGGITQSPKYLFRKEGQNVTLSCEQNLNHDAMYWYRQDPGQGLRLIYYSQIVNDFQKGDIAEGYSVSREKKESFPLTVTSAQKNPTAFYLCASQEQGWGYTFGSGTRLTVV.

The chain is built from TRBV7-2 and TRBJ2-7; 8 bases are a match to TRBD2. Per germline, CDR1 SGHTA and CDR2 FQGNSA. The trim removed 4 bases at V and 8 bases at J, leaving 10 bases unmatched. This CDR3 comprises 14 residues. The DNA for the CDR3 is TGTGCCAGCAGCTCCCGTTCGAGCGGGGGTAAGCAGTACTTC. Protein sequence: CASSSRSSGGKQYF.

This clone came up once. The V gene is TRBV19, the J gene TRBJ1-1; a weak D match, TRBD1 (5 bases). The CDR3 runs 14 residues. The germline V and J ends were trimmed by 2 bases and 6 bases, with 13 bases remaining between them. Germline lookup yields CDR1 LNHDA and CDR2 SQIVND (reference sequence). The CDR3 loop reads CASSIQGKAPEAFF. The CDR3 DNA sequence: TGTGCCAGTAGTATACAGGGCAAGGCTCCTGAAGCTTTCTTT.

The rearrangement joins TRBV4-3 to TRBJ1-6; tentatively, D is TRBD1 (6 bases). The germline V gene has CDR1 LGHNA and CDR2 YSLEER. The CDR3 sequence is 15 residues long. V was clipped by 4 bases and J by 7 bases, with 14 bases between them. The CDR3 is CASSLGGGSNSPLHF. The CDR3 DNA reads as TGCGCCAGCAGCCTAGGGGGGGGTAGCAATTCACCCCTCCACTTT.

The CDR3 coding sequence is TGTGCCAGCAGCTTAGTCACCAGGGGATTAACCGGGGAGCTGTTTTTT. The encoded protein is CASSLVTRGLTGELFF. The gene calls are TRBV13 and TRBJ2-2, with D possibly TRBD1 on 6 matching bases. Trimming shortened V by 1 base and J by 5 bases, and 14 bases separated the two germline ends. The CDR3 has 16 residues. Germline CDR1 and CDR2: PRHDT and FYEKMQ (reference sequence).

V and J are TRBV28 and TRBJ1-2, with D unresolved. Germline CDR1 is MDHEN and CDR2 is SYDVKM. The CDR3 totals 14 residues. Trimming left V 5 bases short and J 4 bases short, with 14 bases between. The CDR3 spells CASSALTDLYGYTF. CDR3 coding DNA: TGTGCCAGCAGTGCCCTGACTGATCTCTATGGCTACACCTTC.

On this clone itself: This CDR3 is also generated by other DNA sequences in the sample. The gene calls are TRBV2 and TRBJ2-7; TRBD2 agrees at 7 bases. Germline CDR1 reads SNHLY; CDR2 reads FYNNEI. The trim removed 6 bases at V and 2 bases at J, leaving 4 bases unmatched. This CDR3 is built from 13 residues. CDR3 sequence (DNA): TGTGCCAGCAGATCGGGGGGACCCTACGAGCAGTACTTC. Encoded protein: CASRSGGPYEQYF.

The chain couples TRBV18 to TRBJ2-7; TRBD1 matches 9 bases. V was pared by 6 bases and J by 5 bases, with 5 bases of the junction left unmatched. Germline V CDR1 and CDR2: KGHSH, LQKENI. The CDR3 length is 13 residues. This chain's CDR3 is CASSGQGINEQYF. In DNA, the CDR3 is TGTGCCAGCTCGGGACAGGGTATCAACGAGCAGTACTTC.

The rearrangement links TRBV4-1 to TRBJ1-2; TRBD1 might be the D (6 bases). The CDR3 runs 16 residues. Germline lookup yields CDR1 MGHRA and CDR2 YSYEKL. V lost 5 bases, J lost 8 bases, and 24 bases lay in between. The CDR3 sequence is CASSERDISTFGGYTF. DNA of the CDR3: TGCGCCAGCAGCGAACGGGACATATCAACTTTTGGGGGCTACACCTTC.

This chain joins TRBV12-5 and TRBJ2-3; D is uncertain. Germline CDR1 reads LGHNT; CDR2 reads FRNRAP. CDR3 size: 15 residues. V lost 4 bases and J lost 0, with 11 bases in between. The CDR3 here is CASGSLAASTDTQYF. In nucleotides, the CDR3 is TGTGCTAGTGGTTCCCTGGCGGCCAGCACAGATACGCAGTATTTT.

V usage is TRBV29-1 and J usage is TRBJ2-5; D gene unclear. Germline lookup yields CDR1 SQVTM and CDR2 ANQGSEA. The V gene lost 2 bases and the J gene lost 3 bases, with 10 bases spanning the gap. The CDR3 has 13 residues. The CDR3 bases are TGCAGCGTTGAACACGGTTTTGAAGAGACCCAGTACTTC. It translates to CSVEHGFEETQYF.

In nucleotides, the CDR3 is TGTGCCAGTAGTATCCCGGGGGGGTATGACTATGGCTACACCTTC. It specifies CASSIPGGYDYGYTF. The chain is built from TRBV19 and TRBJ1-2; D is perhaps TRBD1 (5 bases). Germline V gene sequence: CDR1 LNHDA, CDR2 SQIVND (reference sequence). Deletions cut 3 bases from V and 3 bases from J, with 14 bases between. The CDR3 consists of 15 residues.

The table lists this clone with a few counts. V usage is TRBV4-3 and J usage is TRBJ1-1; TRBD1 agrees at 7 bases. The CDR3 is 16 residues long. V gave up 4 bases and J gave up 4 bases; unmatched junction bases: 12. Germline CDR1 reads LGHNA; CDR2 reads YSLEER. The CDR3 region is CASSRRQGEYSTEAFF. CDR3 sequence (DNA): TGCGCCAGCAGCCGCAGACAGGGTGAATATTCCACTGAAGCTTTCTTT.

This clone was picked up one time. A junction end diverges from the germline sequence, so it may reflect a read error. V and J are TRBV7-7 and TRBJ2-6, with D possibly matching TRBD1 (6 bases). This CDR3 has 17 amino acids. CDR1 and CDR2 (germline): SSHAT, FNYEAQ (reference sequence). CDR3 in amino acids: CASSGSRGDSGANVLTF. The CDR3 DNA follows: TGTGCTAGCAGTGGGAGCAGGGGAGACTCTGGGGCCAACGTCCTGACTTTC.

This clone was counted between two and nine times. The rearrangement joins TRBV2 to TRBJ2-3, with D hard to call. The germline V gene encodes CDR1 SNHLY and CDR2 FYNNEI. The V end was cut by 6 bases, the J end by 2 bases, with 6 bases between. The CDR3 extends over 12 amino acids. This CDR3 is CASRSYTDTQYF. The CDR3 DNA sequence: TGTGCCAGCAGGTCTTACACAGATACGCAGTATTTT.

The V and J genes are TRBV19 and TRBJ1-2, with D possibly TRBD1 on 5 matching bases. V was trimmed by 8 bases and J by 6 bases, leaving 10 bases between them. The CDR3 is 11 residues long. Germline V CDR1 and CDR2: LNHDA, SQIVND (reference sequence). The CDR3 bases are TGTGCCAGTGCCAGGGATAATGGCTACACCTTC. Amino acid sequence: CASARDNGYTF.

This chain links TRBV5-1 with TRBJ2-2; 8 bases map to TRBD2. The CDR3 contains 15 residues. V lost 6 bases, J lost 2 bases, and 6 bases stayed unmatched. CDR1 and CDR2 (germline): SGHRS, YFSETQ. The CDR3 is CASTSGGPNTGELFF. As DNA, the CDR3 is TGCGCCAGCACCTCGGGGGGGCCTAACACCGGGGAGCTGTTTTTT.

The rearrangement links TRBV5-1 to TRBJ1-4, with D uncertain. CDR1 and CDR2 from the germline V gene are SGHRS and YFSETQ. Trimming took 4 bases from V and 3 from J, leaving 10 bases between them. The CDR3 length is 14 residues. CDR3 loop: CASSPGGANEKLFF. The DNA of the CDR3 is TGCGCCAGCAGCCCCGGCGGGGCTAATGAAAAACTGTTTTTT.

The CDR3 is CASRTQGNTEAFF. CDR3 bases: TGTGCCAGCAGAACACAGGGGAACACTGAAGCTTTCTTT. The rearrangement links TRBV6-6 to TRBJ1-1, with D perhaps matching TRBD1 (6 bases). Germline assignment: CDR1 MNHNY and CDR2 SVGAGI (reference sequence). Deletions cut 6 bases from V and 1 base from J, with 9 bases between. The CDR3 covers 13 residues.

V gene TRBV6-5 combines with J gene TRBJ2-7, with D possibly TRBD1 on 5 matching bases. The V gene's germline CDR1 is MNHEY and CDR2 SVGAGI. Trimming cost V 7 bases and J 6 bases, with 13 bases left between them. This CDR3 region has 12 residues. CDR3 nucleotide sequence: TGTGCCAGCACTCAGGGTCTAGGCGAGCAGTACTTC. It translates to CASTQGLGEQYF.

V and J are TRBV27 and TRBJ1-1, with D possibly TRBD1 on 6 matching bases. Germline-derived CDR1 and CDR2 are MNHEY and SMNVEV (reference sequence). Trimming left V 6 bases short and J 4 bases short, with 12 bases between. The CDR3 is 13 amino acids. The chain's CDR3 is CASSRGVGTEAFF. CDR3 in DNA: TGTGCCAGCAGCAGGGGCGTCGGCACTGAAGCTTTCTTT.

V is TRBV23-1 and J is TRBJ2-1; D is unresolved. TRBV23-1 is annotated as an ORF whose role is uncertain. The CDR3 sequence is 14 residues long. The V end lost 1 base, the J end lost 5 bases, and 9 bases lay between the germline ends. This CDR3 reads CASSQWNRNNEQFF. In DNA, the CDR3 is TGCGCCAGCAGTCAATGGAACAGAAACAATGAGCAGTTCTTC.

This chain joins TRBV28 and TRBJ1-6; 8 bases map to TRBD1. Losses at the gene ends were 3 bases for V and 7 bases for J; bases not matched to a gene: 2. CDR3 length: 14 residues. Germline CDR1 and CDR2: MDHEN and SYDVKM. In nucleotides, the CDR3 is TGTGCCAGCAGTTTGAACAGGGGGAATTCACCCCTCCACTTT. Its translation: CASSLNRGNSPLHF.

The CDR3 DNA reads as TGTGCCAGCAGCTTAAGTAGCGGGGCTTACAATGAGCAGTTCTTC. It specifies CASSLSSGAYNEQFF. The chain recombines TRBV7-2 with TRBJ2-1; 8 bases fit TRBD2. V dropped 2 bases and J dropped 4; count of bases not matched to a gene: 4. The CDR3 is made up of 15 amino acids. Germline V gene data show CDR1 as SGHTA and CDR2 as FQGNSA.

The chain has TRBV29-1 and TRBJ1-1; D not resolved. In germline, CDR1 is SQVTM, CDR2 ANQGSEA. The CDR3 totals 16 residues. The V and J ends lost 4 bases and 0 bases respectively, with 18 bases between them. The chain's CDR3 is CSVGGGRRLMNTEAFF. CDR3 DNA: TGCAGCGTTGGGGGAGGTAGGCGCCTCATGAACACTGAAGCTTTCTTT.

This chain uses TRBV18 with TRBJ1-6, with 9 nucleotides matching TRBD1. Germline V CDR1 and CDR2: KGHSH, LQKENI. The CDR3 runs to 15 residues. V shed 1 base and J 8 bases; nucleotides not matched to a gene: 3. Here the CDR3 reads CASSPRTGDDSPLHF. The CDR3 nucleotides read TGTGCCAGCTCACCACGGACAGGGGACGATTCACCCCTCCACTTT.

The chain has TRBV5-1 and TRBJ1-3, with 7 nucleotides matching TRBD1. From germline, CDR1 is SGHRS and CDR2 YFSETQ. The V gene end was trimmed by 6 bases and the J gene end by 0 bases; junction bases not matched to a gene: 6. CDR3 length: 15 residues. The CDR3 is CASTRTGDSGNTIYF. DNA for the CDR3: TGCGCCAGCACCCGGACAGGCGACTCTGGAAACACCATATATTTT.

V and J are TRBV5-1 and TRBJ1-1; D unclear. The CDR3 sequence is 14 residues long. Germline V gene sequence: CDR1 SGHRS, CDR2 YFSETQ. V lost 0 bases to trimming and J lost 0 bases, with 6 bases between them. The CDR3 is CASSLELVNTEAFF. CDR3 bases: TGCGCCAGCAGCTTGGAGCTAGTGAACACTGAAGCTTTCTTT.